Listed here are 29 T cell receptor beta chains from one sample, sequenced in a study of blood T cell repertoires in COVID-19. Sequencing used immunoSEQ multiplex PCR; TCRdb keeps in-frame clones, though not all of them. In the table there are about 260,000 clones, around 93% of which are singletons. The specimen sequenced was PBMCs or T cells enriched from blood (not recorded which). These receptors all stem from a man in his forties who had been exposed to COVID-19.

The chain joins TRBV6-2 or TRBV6-3 to TRBJ1-1, with D tentatively TRBD1 (6 bases). This CDR3 is 14 amino acids long. Germline V gene sequence: CDR1 MNHEY, CDR2 SVGEGT. With 4 bases removed from V and 1 base from J, the gap between germline ends came to 10 bases. CDR3 coding DNA: TGTGCCAGCAGTTTACTGACAGGGAACACTGAAGCTTTCTTT. Translation: CASSLLTGNTEAFF.

This chain uses TRBV7-9 with TRBJ2-7; 12 bases are a match to TRBD2. The CDR3 has 19 residues. Unmatched junction bases numbered 11, after V lost 1 base and J lost 1 base. Germline CDR1 is SEHNR and CDR2 is FQNEAQ (reference sequence). This CDR3 is CASSLGALAGGPWSYEQYF. CDR3 nucleotides: TGTGCCAGCAGCTTAGGGGCTCTAGCGGGAGGGCCATGGTCCTACGAGCAGTACTTC. The variable domain in full, completed from reference TRBV7-9 and TRBJ2-7, reads DTGVSQNPRHKITKRGQNVTFRCDPISEHNRLYWYRQTLGQGPEFLTYFQNEAQLEKSRLLSDRFSAERPKGSFSTLEIQRTEQGDSAMYLCASSLGALAGGPWSYEQYFGPGTRLTVT.

The chain is built from TRBV10-2 and TRBJ2-7; TRBD1 matches at 7 bases. V gave up 4 bases and J gave up 2 bases; unmatched junction bases: 5. Germline V lookup: CDR1 WSHSY, CDR2 SAAADI. The CDR3 contains 14 residues. CDR3 sequence: CASSVLQGAYEQYF. In nucleotides, the CDR3 is TGCGCCAGCAGTGTTCTCCAGGGGGCCTACGAGCAGTACTTC.

V usage is TRBV9 and J usage is TRBJ2-3; D possibly corresponds to TRBD2 (6 bases). Germline CDR1 is SGDLS and CDR2 is YYNGEE. Trimming left V 0 bases short and J 2 bases short, with 10 bases between. CDR3 length: 15 residues. The CDR3 here is CASSVGLGNTDTQYF. CDR3 bases: TGTGCCAGCAGCGTAGGACTAGGAAACACAGATACGCAGTATTTT.

This chain uses TRBV5-6 with TRBJ1-5; 7 nucleotides line up with TRBD1. V lost 3 bases and J lost 7; bases outside the gene matches: 10. CDR3 length: 15 amino acids. CDR1 is SGHDT and CDR2 is YYEEEE in the germline V gene. CDR3 bases: TGTGCCAGCAGCTGGGGACAGAGCGGTGCCCAGCCCCAGCATTTT. Translated: CASSWGQSGAQPQHF.

This clone was counted once. CDR3 nucleotides: TGTGCCAGTAGTTTCACTTTTCAGGTCTACACCTTC. Translated: CASSFTFQVYTF. The chain is built from TRBV19 and TRBJ1-2; no clear D gene. V was shortened by 5 bases and J by 10 bases, with 14 bases between the two germline ends. In germline, CDR1 is LNHDA, CDR2 SQIVND (reference sequence). The CDR3 extends over 12 amino acids.

This chain uses TRBV6-5 with TRBJ2-7; TRBD1 agrees at 9 bases. Trimming at V came to 5 bases and at J to 5 bases, leaving 10 bases not matched to a gene. CDR1 MNHEY and CDR2 SVGAGI come from the germline V gene. This CDR3 spans 15 amino acids. The CDR3 region has the DNA TGTGCCAGCAGTCTCGCGGGACAGGGAAAACACGAGCAGTACTTC. It translates to CASSLAGQGKHEQYF.

DNA for the CDR3: TGTGCCAGCAGTTTAATTTCCCCGGGACAGGGGTACAATGAGCAGTTCTTC. This sequence encodes CASSLISPGQGYNEQFF. The chain is built from TRBV27 and TRBJ2-1, with 10 bases fitting TRBD1. Germline CDR1 and CDR2: MNHEY and SMNVEV (reference sequence). The V segment lost 2 bases and the J segment 4 bases; nucleotides outside the gene matches: 8. The CDR3 sequence is 17 residues long.

The CDR3 is CASSDTRPEQFF. CDR3 nucleotides: TGTGCCAGCAGCGATACTAGGCCTGAGCAGTTCTTC. The V call is TRBV6-2 or TRBV6-3, the J call TRBJ2-1, with D maybe TRBD2 (5 bases). The length of the CDR3 is 12 residues. Trimming shortened V by 6 bases and J by 9 bases, and 12 bases separated the two germline ends. The germline V gene encodes CDR1 MNHEY and CDR2 SVGEGT.

This clone has a single count. The rearrangement uses TRBV12-5 and TRBJ2-1, with 10 bases aligning to TRBD2. V gave up 7 bases and J gave up 2 bases; unmatched junction bases: 11. This CDR3 is built from 17 residues. Germline V gene sequence: CDR1 LGHNT, CDR2 FRNRAP. For the CDR3, the DNA is TGTGCTAGTGCCTTGAGGGGACTAGCGAACGCCTACAATGAGCAGTTCTTC. As protein: CASALRGLANAYNEQFF.

The chain has TRBV4-1 and TRBJ1-2; TRBD1 is a possible D gene (6 bases). The CDR3 consists of 14 residues. V lost 7 bases and J 5 bases, leaving 17 bases between the germline ends. Germline CDR1 and CDR2: MGHRA and YSYEKL. The CDR3 reads CASTSQGPLYGYTF. CDR3 bases: TGCGCCAGCACCTCACAGGGACCCCTTTATGGCTACACCTTC.

The rearrangement links TRBV5-4 to TRBJ2-1, with a possible D match to TRBD1 (7 bases). V lost 4 bases to trimming and J lost 4 bases, with 9 bases between them. The CDR3 is 13 amino acids. Germline loops: CDR1 SGHNT, CDR2 YYREEE (reference sequence). The CDR3 nucleotides read TGTGCCAGCAGCGCGGGACAGTACAATGAGCAGTTCTTC. The encoded protein is CASSAGQYNEQFF. The entire variable domain, with the rest obtained from reference TRBV5-4 and TRBJ2-1, is as follows: ETGVTQSPTHLIKTRGQQVTLRCSSQSGHNTVSWYQQALGQGPQFIFQYYREEENGRGNFPPRFSGLQFPNYSSELNVNALELDDSALYLCASSAGQYNEQFFGPGTRLTVL.

The J gene is TRBJ2-6, the V gene TRBV13, with TRBD1 as a possible D gene (6 bases). Trimming took off 4 bases at V and 1 base at J, with 14 bases between the two ends. Germline assignment: CDR1 PRHDT and CDR2 FYEKMQ (reference sequence). This CDR3 contains 17 residues. This CDR3 reads CASSSYTGTSGANVLTF. For the CDR3, the DNA is TGTGCCAGCAGCTCATATACAGGGACGTCTGGGGCCAACGTCCTGACTTTC.

The chain uses TRBV2 and TRBJ1-6; maybe TRBD1 (5 bases). Germline loops: CDR1 SNHLY, CDR2 FYNNEI. Trimming took 9 bases from V and 9 from J, leaving 18 bases between them. The CDR3 covers 14 residues. CDR3 coding DNA: TGTGCCAGTGGAGGTGGGACTGTCTCTTCACCCCTCCACTTT. The encoded protein is CASGGGTVSSPLHF. The variable domain in full, completed from reference TRBV2 and TRBJ1-6, reads EPEVTQTPSHQVTQMGQEVILRCVPISNHLYFYWYRQILGQKVEFLVSFYNNEISEKSEIFDDQFSVERPDGSNFTLKIRSTKLEDSAMYFCASGGGTVSSPLHFGNGTRLTVT.

This clone was seen just once. This chain uses TRBV19 with TRBJ2-1; 8 nucleotides match TRBD2. The junction had 7 bases not matched to a gene; V was cut back by 9 bases and J by 9 bases. This CDR3 contains 12 residues. Per germline, CDR1 LNHDA and CDR2 SQIVND (reference sequence). The CDR3 DNA reads as TGTGCCAGCCGTAGCGGGAAGACTGAGCAGTTCTTC. Protein: CASRSGKTEQFF.

The V call is TRBV6-6, the J call TRBJ2-7; TRBD1 matches 12 bases. The CDR3 has 16 residues. Germline V gene sequence: CDR1 MNHNY, CDR2 SVGAGI (reference sequence). V lost 2 bases and J lost 9; bases outside the gene matches: 11. In nucleotides, the CDR3 is TGTGCCAGCAGTTACCTGACGGGGACAGGGGGCGCTGGGCAGTACTTC. Its protein is CASSYLTGTGGAGQYF.

The chain combines TRBV14 with TRBJ2-7; a possible D gene is TRBD1 (6 bases). This CDR3 spans 17 amino acids. Between the trimmed V and J ends, which lost 1 base and 7 bases, there was a span of 23 bases. Looked up from germline, CDR1 is SGHDN and CDR2 is FVKESK. The CDR3 DNA reads as TGTGCCAGCAGCCAAGTTAAGTTCGGGACAAGAACCTCTGAGCAGTACTTC. It specifies CASSQVKFGTRTSEQYF.

The chain joins TRBV28 to TRBJ1-1; D might be TRBD1 (5 bases). Trimming stripped 6 bases from V and 3 bases from J, with 20 bases between. Germline CDR1 reads MDHEN; CDR2 reads SYDVKM. The CDR3 consists of 16 residues. The CDR3 spells CASRSPRMRGDTEAFF. In DNA, the CDR3 is TGTGCCAGCAGATCACCCCGGATGCGGGGGGACACTGAAGCTTTCTTT.

The chain couples TRBV10-2 to TRBJ1-4; 8 bases are a match to TRBD1. The CDR3 is 14 residues long. The trim removed 6 bases at V and 7 bases at J, leaving 7 bases unmatched. Germline CDR1 and CDR2: WSHSY and SAAADI. CDR3 region: CASRQQGVGEKLFF. The CDR3 DNA sequence: TGCGCCAGCAGACAACAGGGGGTGGGTGAAAAACTGTTTTTT.

The J gene is TRBJ1-5, the V gene TRBV3-1 (or the pseudogene TRBV3-2); D perhaps matches TRBD1 (5 bases). This CDR3 has 16 amino acids. CDR1 LGHDT and CDR2 YNNKEL come from the germline V gene (reference sequence). V was trimmed by 0 bases and J by 5 bases, leaving 14 bases between them. CDR3 in amino acids: CASSQDSTPGHQPQHF. CDR3 bases: TGTGCCAGCAGCCAAGATAGTACGCCAGGGCATCAGCCCCAGCATTTT.

The chain carries TRBV6-5 and TRBJ2-7, with 9 positions matching TRBD1. This CDR3 region has 15 residues. Per the germline V gene, CDR1 is MNHEY and CDR2 is SVGAGI. Unmatched junction bases numbered 6, after V lost 6 bases and J lost 0 bases. The CDR3 region has the DNA TGTGCCAGCAGACAGAACAGGGGGCTCTCCTACGAGCAGTACTTC. As protein: CASRQNRGLSYEQYF.

This chain uses TRBV27 with TRBJ2-1; TRBD2 matches at 10 bases. The V gene end was trimmed by 6 bases and the J gene end by 2 bases; junction bases not matched to a gene: 4. The CDR3 loop spans 15 amino acids. CDR1 is MNHEY, CDR2 SMNVEV, per germline (reference sequence). Written as DNA, the CDR3 is TGTGCCAGCAGCCCAAGCGGGAGGGCCTACAATGAGCAGTTCTTC. Translated: CASSPSGRAYNEQFF.

V and J are TRBV11-3 and TRBJ2-5; no reliable D call. Trimming removed 5 bases at V and 0 bases at J, with 10 bases between. The CDR3 has 14 residues. In germline, CDR1 is SGHNT, CDR2 YENEEA. The CDR3 bases are TGTGCCAGCAGCAACTACATGTACCAAGAGACCCAGTACTTC. It yields the protein CASSNYMYQETQYF. Combining the CDR3 with reference TRBV11-3 and TRBJ2-5 gives the whole variable domain EAGVVQSPRYKIIEKKQPVAFWCNPISGHNTLYWYLQNLGQGPELLIRYENEEAVDDSQLPKDRFSAERLKGVDSTLKIQPAELGDSAVYLCASSNYMYQETQYFGPGTRLLVL.

The gene calls are TRBV7-3 and TRBJ2-1; 8 nucleotides align to TRBD1. The CDR3 is 15 amino acids. Germline assignment: CDR1 SGHTA and CDR2 FQGTGA. V gave up 2 bases and J gave up 0 bases; unmatched junction bases: 0. CDR3 bases: TGTGCCAGCAGCTTACAGGGGGCCTCCTACAATGAGCAGTTCTTC. Translated, it gives CASSLQGASYNEQFF.

The rearrangement links TRBV12-3 or TRBV12-4 to TRBJ2-7; D is unclear. This CDR3 region has 13 residues. With 3 bases removed from V and 3 bases from J, the gap between germline ends came to 9 bases. The CDR3 bases are TGTGCCAGCAGTTTTAGCTACGTCTACGAGCAGTACTTC. This encodes CASSFSYVYEQYF.

This chain uses TRBV9 with TRBJ2-7; the match to TRBD1 covers 7 bases. J gave up 3 bases and V 3 bases, and 6 bases lay outside the gene matches. The CDR3 has 14 amino acids. Germline CDR1 and CDR2: SGDLS and YYNGEE. In nucleotides, the CDR3 is TGTGCCAGCAGCGGAGGGACAGTAAACTACGAGCAGTACTTC. Protein sequence: CASSGGTVNYEQYF. The whole variable domain, remainder taken from reference TRBV9 and TRBJ2-7, is DSGVTQTPKHLITATGQRVTLRCSPRSGDLSVYWYQQSLDQGLQFLIQYYNGEERAKGNILERFSAQQFPDLHSELNLSSLELGDSALYFCASSGGTVNYEQYFGPGTRLTVT.

The V gene is TRBV5-1, the J gene TRBJ2-5, with unresolved D. CDR3 size: 16 residues. The germline V and J ends were trimmed by 0 bases and 0 bases, with 12 bases remaining between them. Germline V CDR1 and CDR2: SGHRS, YFSETQ. In DNA, the CDR3 is TGCGCCAGCAGCTTGGCTGACCTACAGTACCAAGAGACCCAGTACTTC. Residues: CASSLADLQYQETQYF. Full variable domain (remainder filled in from reference TRBV5-1 and TRBJ2-5): KAGVTQTPRYLIKTRGQQVTLSCSPISGHRSVSWYQQTPGQGLQFLFEYFSETQRNKGNFPGRFSGRQFSNSRSEMNVSTLELGDSALYLCASSLADLQYQETQYFGPGTRLLVL.

The chain couples TRBV28 to TRBJ2-5, with a tentative D call TRBD1 (5 bases). Per the germline V gene, CDR1 is MDHEN and CDR2 is SYDVKM. There are 14 residues in the CDR3. V dropped 4 bases and J dropped 5 bases, with 14 bases sitting between them. CDR3: CASSSRQKVETQYF. The CDR3 DNA is TGTGCCAGCAGTTCAAGACAGAAGGTGGAGACCCAGTACTTC.

V and J are TRBV21-1 and TRBJ1-1; the table calls TRBD1, which could not be checked here. TRBV21-1 is flagged as a pseudogene. The CDR3 extends over 14 amino acids. The CDR3: CASMTTGDSTEAFF. In DNA, the CDR3 is TGTGCCAGCATGACGACAGGGGATAGCACTGAAGCTTTCTTT.